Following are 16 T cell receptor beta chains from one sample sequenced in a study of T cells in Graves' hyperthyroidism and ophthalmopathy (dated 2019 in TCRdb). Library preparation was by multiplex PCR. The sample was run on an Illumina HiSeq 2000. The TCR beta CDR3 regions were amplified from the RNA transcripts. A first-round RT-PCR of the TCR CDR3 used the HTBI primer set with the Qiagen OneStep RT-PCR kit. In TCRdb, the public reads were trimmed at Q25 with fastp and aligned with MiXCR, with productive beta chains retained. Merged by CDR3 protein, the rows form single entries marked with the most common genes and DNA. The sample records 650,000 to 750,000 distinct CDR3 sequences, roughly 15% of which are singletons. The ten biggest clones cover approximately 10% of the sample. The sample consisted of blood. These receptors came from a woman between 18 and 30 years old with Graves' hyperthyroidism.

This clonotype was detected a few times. Here the CDR3 reads CASTPGRGGNEQFF. The DNA for the CDR3 is TGTGCCAGCACTCCCGGTCGGGGAGGCAATGAGCAGTTCTTC. The chain recombines TRBV28 with TRBJ2-1, with D maybe TRBD2 (6 bases). Trimming took 7 bases from V and 6 from J, leaving 16 bases between them. The CDR3 consists of 14 residues. The germline V gene has CDR1 MDHEN and CDR2 SYDVKM.

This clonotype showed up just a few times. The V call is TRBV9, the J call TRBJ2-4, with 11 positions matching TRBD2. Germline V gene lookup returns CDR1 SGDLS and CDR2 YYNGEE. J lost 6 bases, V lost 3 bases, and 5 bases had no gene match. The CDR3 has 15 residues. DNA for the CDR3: TGTGCCAGCAGCGGACTTAGCGGGAGGGGAAACATTCAGTACTTC. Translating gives CASSGLSGRGNIQYF.

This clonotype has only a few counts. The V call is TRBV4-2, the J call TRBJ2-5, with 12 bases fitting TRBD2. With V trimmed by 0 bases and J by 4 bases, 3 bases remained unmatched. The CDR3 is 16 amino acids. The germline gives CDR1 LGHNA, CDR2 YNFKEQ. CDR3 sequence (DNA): TGTGCCAGCAGCCAAGATTCTAGCGGGGGGGGAGAGACCCAGTACTTC. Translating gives CASSQDSSGGGETQYF.

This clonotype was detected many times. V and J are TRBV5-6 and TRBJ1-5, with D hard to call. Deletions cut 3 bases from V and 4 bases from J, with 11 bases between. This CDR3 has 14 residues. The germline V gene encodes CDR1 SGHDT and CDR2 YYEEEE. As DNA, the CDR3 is TGTGCCAGCAGCTCGAGACGGTGGAATCAGCCCCAGCATTTT. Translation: CASSSRRWNQPQHF.

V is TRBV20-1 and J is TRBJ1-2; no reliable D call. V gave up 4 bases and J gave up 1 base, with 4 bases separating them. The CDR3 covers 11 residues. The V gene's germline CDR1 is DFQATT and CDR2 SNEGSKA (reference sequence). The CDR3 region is CSANDNYGYTF. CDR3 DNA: TGCAGTGCTAACGATAACTATGGCTACACCTTC.

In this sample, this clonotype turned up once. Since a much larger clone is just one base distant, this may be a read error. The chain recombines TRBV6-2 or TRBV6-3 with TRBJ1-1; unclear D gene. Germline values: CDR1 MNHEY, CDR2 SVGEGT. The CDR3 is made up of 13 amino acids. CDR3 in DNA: TGTGCCAGCAGAGACACGCGGGTCTTGGAAGCTTCCTTT. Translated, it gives CASRDTRVLEASF.

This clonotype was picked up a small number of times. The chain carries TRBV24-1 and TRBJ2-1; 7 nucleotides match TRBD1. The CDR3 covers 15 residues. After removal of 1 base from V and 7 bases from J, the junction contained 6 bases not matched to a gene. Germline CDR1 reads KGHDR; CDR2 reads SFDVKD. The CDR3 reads CATSDFRTGRNEQFF. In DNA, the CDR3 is TGTGCCACCAGTGATTTTAGGACAGGACGGAATGAGCAGTTCTTC.

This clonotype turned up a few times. CDR3 bases: TGCAGTGCGACGGGTCTAGCGGGAGGGAAGAACACCGGGGAGCTGTTTTTT. Its translation is CSATGLAGGKNTGELFF. The rearrangement joins TRBV20-1 to TRBJ2-2; 12 bases agree with TRBD2. This CDR3 contains 17 residues. The junction had 9 bases not matched to a gene; V was cut back by 6 bases and J by 1 base. In germline, CDR1 is DFQATT, CDR2 SNEGSKA (reference sequence).

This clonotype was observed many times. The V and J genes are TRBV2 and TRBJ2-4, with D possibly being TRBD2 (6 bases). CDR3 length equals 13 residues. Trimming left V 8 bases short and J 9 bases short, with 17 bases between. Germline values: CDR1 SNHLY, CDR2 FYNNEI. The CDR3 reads CASRFREASIQYF. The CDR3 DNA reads TGTGCCAGCCGATTCAGGGAGGCAAGCATTCAGTACTTC. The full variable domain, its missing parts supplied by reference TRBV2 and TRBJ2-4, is EPEVTQTPSHQVTQMGQEVILRCVPISNHLYFYWYRQILGQKVEFLVSFYNNEISEKSEIFDDQFSVERPDGSNFTLKIRSTKLEDSAMYFCASRFREASIQYFGAGTRLSVL.

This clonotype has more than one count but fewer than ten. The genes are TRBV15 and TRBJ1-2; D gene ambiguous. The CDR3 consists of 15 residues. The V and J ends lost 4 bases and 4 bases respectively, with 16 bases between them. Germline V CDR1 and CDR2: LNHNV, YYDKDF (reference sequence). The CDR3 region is CATSTPGRILYGYTF. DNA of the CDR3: TGTGCCACCAGCACCCCTGGACGGATTCTCTATGGCTACACCTTC.

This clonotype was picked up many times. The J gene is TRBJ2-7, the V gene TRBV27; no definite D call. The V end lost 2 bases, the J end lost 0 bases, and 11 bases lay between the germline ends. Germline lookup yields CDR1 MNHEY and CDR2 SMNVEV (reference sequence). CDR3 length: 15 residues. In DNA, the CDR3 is TGTGCCAGCAGTTTAAGCTACCTGGACTCCTACGAGCAGTACTTC. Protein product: CASSLSYLDSYEQYF.

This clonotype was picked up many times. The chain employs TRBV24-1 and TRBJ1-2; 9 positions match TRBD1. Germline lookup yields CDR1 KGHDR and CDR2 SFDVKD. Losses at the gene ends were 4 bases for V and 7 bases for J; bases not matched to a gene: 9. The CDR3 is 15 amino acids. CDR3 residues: CATSDLTGGISGYTF. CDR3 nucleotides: TGTGCCACCAGTGACCTAACAGGGGGCATCTCTGGCTACACCTTC.

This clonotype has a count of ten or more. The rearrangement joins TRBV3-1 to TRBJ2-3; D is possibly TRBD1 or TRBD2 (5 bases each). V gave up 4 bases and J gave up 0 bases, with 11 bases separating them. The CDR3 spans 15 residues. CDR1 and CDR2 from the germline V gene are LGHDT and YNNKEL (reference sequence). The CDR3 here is CASSLRDQSTDTQYF. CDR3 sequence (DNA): TGTGCCAGCAGCCTGAGGGACCAGAGCACAGATACGCAGTATTTT.

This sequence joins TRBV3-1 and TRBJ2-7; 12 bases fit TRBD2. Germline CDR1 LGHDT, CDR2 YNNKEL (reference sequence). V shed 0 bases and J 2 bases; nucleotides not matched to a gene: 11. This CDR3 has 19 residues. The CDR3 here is CASSQDFRTSGTTTYEQYF. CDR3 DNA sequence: TGTGCCAGCAGCCAAGATTTTCGGACTAGCGGGACCACCACCTACGAGCAGTACTTC.

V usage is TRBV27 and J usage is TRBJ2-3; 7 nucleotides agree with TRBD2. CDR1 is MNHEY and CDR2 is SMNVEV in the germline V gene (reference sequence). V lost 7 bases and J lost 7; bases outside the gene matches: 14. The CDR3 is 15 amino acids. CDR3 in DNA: TGTGCCAGCACCCCCGATAGCGGACTAGTAAATACGCAGTATTTT. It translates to CASTPDSGLVNTQYF.

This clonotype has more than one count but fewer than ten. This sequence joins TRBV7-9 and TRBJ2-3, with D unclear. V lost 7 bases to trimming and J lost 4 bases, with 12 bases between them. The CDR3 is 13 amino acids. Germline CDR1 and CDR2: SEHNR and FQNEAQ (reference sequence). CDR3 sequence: CASTLQLADTQYF. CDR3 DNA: TGTGCCAGCACGCTCCAACTGGCAGATACGCAGTATTTT. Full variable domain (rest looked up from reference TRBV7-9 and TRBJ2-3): DTGVSQNPRHKITKRGQNVTFRCDPISEHNRLYWYRQTLGQGPEFLTYFQNEAQLEKSRLLSDRFSAERPKGSFSTLEIQRTEQGDSAMYLCASTLQLADTQYFGPGTRLTVL.